The 21 T cell receptor beta chains given below trace back to one sample, sequenced in a study of blood T cell repertoires in COVID-19. Repertoires were generated with immunoSEQ multiplex PCR, while TCRdb's copy carries only in-frame clones and drops some. This table has about 230,000 clones, approximately 81% appearing once. The sequencing input was peripheral blood. Every receptor here comes from a woman over 75 with acute or convalescent COVID-19.

The gene calls are TRBV20-1 and TRBJ1-1; D call uncertain. With 3 bases removed from V and 8 bases from J, the gap between germline ends came to 10 bases. From germline, CDR1 is DFQATT and CDR2 SNEGSKA (reference sequence). This CDR3 comprises 11 residues. CDR3 protein: CSARAGLEAFF. The CDR3 region has the DNA TGCAGTGCTAGGGCAGGTTTGGAAGCTTTCTTT.

The V gene is TRBV20-1, the J gene TRBJ2-3, with D possibly being TRBD1 (6 bases). Germline CDR1 reads DFQATT; CDR2 reads SNEGSKA (reference sequence). There are 15 residues in the CDR3. The V end lost 3 bases, the J end lost 1 base, and 14 bases lay between the germline ends. The CDR3 coding sequence is TGCAGTGCTAGTCTCCAGGGGACCGGCACAGATACGCAGTATTTT. Its protein is CSASLQGTGTDTQYF.

The table lists this clone with a count of one. The V and J genes are TRBV5-1 and TRBJ2-5; 11 bases fit TRBD2. This CDR3 has 15 residues. With 4 bases clipped from V and 5 bases from J, the junction kept 7 bases outside the gene matches. The germline CDR1 and CDR2 sequences are SGHRS and YFSETQ. CDR3 region: CASSINSGGAETQYF. The CDR3 coding sequence is TGCGCCAGCAGCATTAATAGCGGGGGGGCCGAGACCCAGTACTTC.

This clone has a count of ten or more. V is TRBV24-1 and J is TRBJ1-3; 9 nucleotides line up with TRBD1. Germline-derived CDR1 and CDR2 are KGHDR and SFDVKD. V lost 10 bases and J lost 1; bases outside the gene matches: 7. CDR3 length equals 15 residues. The CDR3 DNA is TGTGCCACGCCGGGACAGGGCTTATCTGGAAACACCATATATTTT. Its protein product is CATPGQGLSGNTIYF.

V is TRBV4-2 and J is TRBJ1-5; 8 positions match TRBD1. Germline assignment: CDR1 LGHNA and CDR2 YNFKEQ. J was trimmed by 4 bases and V by 1 base; bases with no gene match: 6. The CDR3 consists of 16 residues. The CDR3 region is CASSQVDRVGNQPQHF. The CDR3 region has the DNA TGTGCCAGCAGCCAAGTGGACAGGGTGGGGAATCAGCCCCAGCATTTT.

This sequence joins TRBV3-1 (or the pseudogene TRBV3-2) and TRBJ2-7, with 11 bases identical to TRBD2. This CDR3 is built from 18 residues. The germline V gene encodes CDR1 LGHDT and CDR2 YNNKEL (reference sequence). J lost 5 bases, V lost 0 bases, and 12 bases had no gene match. The CDR3 DNA reads as TGTGCCAGCAGCCAAGACCCTCTTTTAGCGGGAGGGCGAAACGAGCAGTACTTC. The encoded protein is CASSQDPLLAGGRNEQYF.

The chain has TRBV5-4 and TRBJ1-2, with 9 bases aligning to TRBD1. The CDR3 sequence is 15 residues long. Trimming at V came to 0 bases and at J to 7 bases, leaving 7 bases not matched to a gene. From germline, CDR1 is SGHNT and CDR2 YYREEE (reference sequence). CDR3 bases: TGTGCCAGCAGCTTGGTACAGGGGGCTTTGGGTGGCTACACCTTC. It yields the protein CASSLVQGALGGYTF.

This clone was seen just once. This chain joins TRBV15 and TRBJ2-1, with 10 bases identical to TRBD2. Unmatched junction bases numbered 4, after V lost 6 bases and J lost 5 bases. The germline gives CDR1 LNHNV, CDR2 YYDKDF (reference sequence). This CDR3 comprises 14 residues. The CDR3 DNA follows: TGTGCCACCAGACGGACTAGCGGAAACAATGAGCAGTTCTTC. Translation: CATRRTSGNNEQFF.

This chain joins TRBV18 and TRBJ1-2, with a possible D match to TRBD1 (5 bases). The CDR3 totals 13 residues. V lost 4 bases and J lost 2, with 8 bases in between. Germline V gene data show CDR1 as KGHSH and CDR2 as LQKENI. CDR3 nucleotide sequence: TGTGCCAGCTCACTTCAGGGCAACTATGGCTACACCTTC. Translating gives CASSLQGNYGYTF.

The rearrangement uses TRBV6-6 and TRBJ1-1, with D maybe TRBD1 (6 bases). This CDR3 is built from 16 residues. V lost 2 bases and J 1 base, leaving 14 bases between the germline ends. Germline V lookup: CDR1 MNHNY, CDR2 SVGAGI (reference sequence). The CDR3 protein is CASSYTPGGTNTEAFF. The CDR3 DNA reads TGTGCCAGCAGTTACACCCCGGGGGGCACGAACACTGAAGCTTTCTTT.

V gene TRBV7-3 combines with J gene TRBJ2-7; TRBD1 is a possible D gene (5 bases). In germline, CDR1 is SGHTA, CDR2 FQGTGA. This CDR3 has 15 residues. Between the trimmed V and J ends, which lost 0 bases and 5 bases, there was a span of 14 bases. The CDR3, as DNA: TGTGCCAGCAGCTTAACCAGGGAAGGTCTTCACGAGCAGTACTTC. This gives the protein CASSLTREGLHEQYF.

Here the CDR3 DNA reads TGTGCCAGCAGCCAAGTAGACAGGGAGACTGAAGCTTTCTTT. Protein: CASSQVDRETEAFF. This chain joins TRBV3-1 (or the pseudogene TRBV3-2) and TRBJ1-1, with 7 nucleotides matching TRBD1. V was clipped by 1 base and J by 5 bases; unmatched bases: 4. The CDR3 extends over 14 amino acids. Looked up from germline, CDR1 is LGHDT and CDR2 is YNNKEL (reference sequence).

V usage is TRBV11-3 and J usage is TRBJ2-1; D uncertain. The CDR3 sequence is 13 residues long. V lost 5 bases and J lost 6, with 11 bases in between. Germline V lookup: CDR1 SGHNT, CDR2 YENEEA. Here the CDR3 DNA reads TGTGCCAGCAGCACACAGAATCTCAATGAGCAGTTCTTC. Its protein is CASSTQNLNEQFF.

Of note for this clone: The same CDR3 can be traced to other DNA sequences in this sample. The chain couples TRBV18 to TRBJ1-5, with D maybe TRBD1 (5 bases). V shed 2 bases and J shed 4 bases, with 9 bases lying between them. The CDR3 is made up of 14 amino acids. In germline, CDR1 is KGHSH, CDR2 LQKENI. CDR3 DNA sequence: TGTGCCAGCTCACCAGGGCAGGGTAATCAGCCCCAGCATTTT. This sequence encodes CASSPGQGNQPQHF.

The chain recombines TRBV15 with TRBJ2-7; 7 bases fit TRBD2. Trimming at V came to 1 base and at J to 2 bases, leaving 2 bases not matched to a gene. The CDR3 runs 14 residues. Germline V CDR1 and CDR2: LNHNV, YYDKDF (reference sequence). The CDR3 DNA sequence: TGTGCCACCAGCAGAGGGCGGGGGACCTACGAGCAGTACTTC. Encoded protein: CATSRGRGTYEQYF.

V usage is TRBV19 and J usage is TRBJ1-1; D is possibly TRBD1 (5 bases). The V gene's germline CDR1 is LNHDA and CDR2 SQIVND (reference sequence). Trimming stripped 8 bases from V and 6 bases from J, with 16 bases between. This CDR3 is built from 13 residues. The chain's CDR3 is CASLKQELAEAFF. The CDR3 coding sequence is TGTGCCAGTCTCAAACAGGAACTGGCTGAAGCTTTCTTT.

This clone was detected a few times. Other DNA sequences of this sample code for an identical CDR3. The rearrangement joins TRBV5-1 to TRBJ1-6; the match to TRBD1 covers 10 bases. Germline V lookup: CDR1 SGHRS, CDR2 YFSETQ. This CDR3 contains 15 residues. Trimming cost V 2 bases and J 7 bases; bases outside gene matches: 3. CDR3 nucleotide sequence: TGCGCCAGCAGCTTAGGGACAGGGGCCAATTCACCCCTCCACTTT. Translation: CASSLGTGANSPLHF.

V and J are TRBV6-2 or TRBV6-3 and TRBJ2-3, with TRBD2 identical over 16 bases. Germline CDR1 is MNHEY and CDR2 is SVGEGT. V lost 3 bases and J lost 6; bases outside the gene matches: 12. The CDR3 runs to 19 residues. In nucleotides, the CDR3 is TGTGCCAGCAGTTATCTTCCGGGACTAGCGGGAGGGCCGGTGGATACGCAGTATTTT. Translating it yields CASSYLPGLAGGPVDTQYF.

This clone was seen at least ten times. The chain uses TRBV19 and TRBJ1-4; 7 nucleotides line up with TRBD1. The junction had 12 bases not matched to a gene; V was cut back by 9 bases and J by 5 bases. Per germline, CDR1 LNHDA and CDR2 SQIVND (reference sequence). The CDR3 spans 15 residues. The CDR3, as DNA: TGTGCCAGCATAACCAAGACAGGGTTCAATGAAAAACTGTTTTTT. This translates into CASITKTGFNEKLFF.

The rearrangement uses TRBV7-9 and TRBJ2-7, with D tentatively TRBD2 (6 bases). V was pared by 1 base and J by 6 bases, with 13 bases between. Germline V gives CDR1 SEHNR, CDR2 FQNEAQ (reference sequence). There are 14 residues in the CDR3. CDR3 coding DNA: TGTGCCAGCAGCTTAGAAACGGGAGTGGTCGAGCAGTACTTC. This translates into CASSLETGVVEQYF.

The chain has TRBV2 and TRBJ2-1; 7 nucleotides line up with TRBD1. Germline V CDR1 and CDR2: SNHLY, FYNNEI. The ends lost 5 bases at V and 4 bases at J; junction bases unmatched: 14. The CDR3 covers 17 residues. The CDR3 coding sequence is TGTGCCAGCAGTAGTAGGGGGCGTGGATCCTTGTACAATGAGCAGTTCTTC. Residues: CASSSRGRGSLYNEQFF.